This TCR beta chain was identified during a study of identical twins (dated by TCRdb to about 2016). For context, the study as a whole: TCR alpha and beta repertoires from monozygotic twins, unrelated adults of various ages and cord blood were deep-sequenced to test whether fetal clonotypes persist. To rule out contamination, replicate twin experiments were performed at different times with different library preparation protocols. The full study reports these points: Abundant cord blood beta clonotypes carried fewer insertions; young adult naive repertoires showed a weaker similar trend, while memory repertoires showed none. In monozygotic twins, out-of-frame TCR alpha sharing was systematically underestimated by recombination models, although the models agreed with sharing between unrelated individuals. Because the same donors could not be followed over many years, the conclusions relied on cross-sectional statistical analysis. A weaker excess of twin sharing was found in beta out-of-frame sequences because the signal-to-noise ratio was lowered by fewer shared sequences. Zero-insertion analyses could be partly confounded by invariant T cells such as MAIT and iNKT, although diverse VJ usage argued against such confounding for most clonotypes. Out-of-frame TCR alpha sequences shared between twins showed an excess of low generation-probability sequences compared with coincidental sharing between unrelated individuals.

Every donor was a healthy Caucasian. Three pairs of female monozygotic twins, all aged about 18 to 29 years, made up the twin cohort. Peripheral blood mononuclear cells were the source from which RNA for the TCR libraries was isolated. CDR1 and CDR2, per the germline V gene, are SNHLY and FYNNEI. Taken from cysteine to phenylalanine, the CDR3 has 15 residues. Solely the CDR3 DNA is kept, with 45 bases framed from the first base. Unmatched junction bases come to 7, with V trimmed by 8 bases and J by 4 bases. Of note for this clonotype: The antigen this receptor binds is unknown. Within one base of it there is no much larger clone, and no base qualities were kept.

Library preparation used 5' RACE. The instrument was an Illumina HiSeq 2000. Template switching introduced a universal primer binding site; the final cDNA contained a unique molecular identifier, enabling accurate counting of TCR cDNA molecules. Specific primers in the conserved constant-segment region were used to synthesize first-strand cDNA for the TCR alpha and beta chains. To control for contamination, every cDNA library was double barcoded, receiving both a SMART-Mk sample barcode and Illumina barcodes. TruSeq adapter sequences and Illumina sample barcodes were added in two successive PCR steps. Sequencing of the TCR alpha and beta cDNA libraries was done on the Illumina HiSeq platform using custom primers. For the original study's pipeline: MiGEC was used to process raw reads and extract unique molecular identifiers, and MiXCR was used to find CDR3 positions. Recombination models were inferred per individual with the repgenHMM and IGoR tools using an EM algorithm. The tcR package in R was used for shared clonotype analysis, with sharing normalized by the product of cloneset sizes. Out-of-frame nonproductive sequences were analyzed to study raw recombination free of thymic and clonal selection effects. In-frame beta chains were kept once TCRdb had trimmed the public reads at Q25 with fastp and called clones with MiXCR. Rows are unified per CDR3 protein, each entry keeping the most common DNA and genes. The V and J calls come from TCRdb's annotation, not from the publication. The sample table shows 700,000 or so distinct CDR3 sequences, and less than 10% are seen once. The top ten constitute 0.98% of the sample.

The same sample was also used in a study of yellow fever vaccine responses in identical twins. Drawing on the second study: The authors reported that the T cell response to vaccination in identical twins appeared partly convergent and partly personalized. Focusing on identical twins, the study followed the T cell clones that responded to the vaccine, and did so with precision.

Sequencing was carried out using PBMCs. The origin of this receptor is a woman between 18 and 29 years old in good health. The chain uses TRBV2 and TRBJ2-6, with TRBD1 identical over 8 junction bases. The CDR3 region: CASVGQGTGANVLTF. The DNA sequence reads TGTGCCAGCGTAGGACAGGGCACCGGGGCCAACGTCCTGACTTTC.